These 10 T cell receptor beta chains came from one sample sequenced in a study of blood T cell repertoires in COVID-19. The repertoire was sequenced with immunoSEQ multiplex PCR; TCRdb's copy has only in-frame clones and lacks some. The sample records over 80,000 clones, about 90% being singletons. Sequenced input: peripheral blood. The receptor source for this set is a human donor in a cohort sampled during active COVID-19.

The V call is TRBV7-8, the J call TRBJ1-6; D gene ambiguous. Germline assignment: CDR1 SGHVS and CDR2 FQNEAQ. Trimming removed 8 bases at V and 9 bases at J, with 17 bases between. The CDR3 consists of 14 residues. CDR3 DNA: TGTGCCAGCGGAACAAGTGTGACATCTTCACCCCTCCACTTT. This gives the protein CASGTSVTSSPLHF.

This clone was counted once. The chain joins TRBV15 to TRBJ2-5; 11 bases align to TRBD2. Unmatched junction bases numbered 6, after V lost 2 bases and J lost 7 bases. In germline, CDR1 is LNHNV, CDR2 YYDKDF (reference sequence). The CDR3 has 15 residues. The CDR3 DNA reads as TGTGCCACCAGCAGAACACTAGCGGGGGCGGGGACCCAGTACTTC. This gives the protein CATSRTLAGAGTQYF.

This clone has only a few counts. V is TRBV5-1 and J is TRBJ2-7; D is possibly TRBD2 (7 bases). CDR3 size: 15 residues. The V and J ends lost 1 base and 5 bases respectively, with 16 bases between them. CDR1 and CDR2 (germline): SGHRS, YFSETQ. The CDR3 is CASSLYGRGGDEQYF. For the CDR3, the DNA is TGCGCCAGCAGCTTGTATGGCAGGGGAGGGGACGAGCAGTACTTC.

The rearrangement links TRBV29-1 to TRBJ2-3; 7 bases are shared with TRBD1. This CDR3 comprises 15 residues. CDR1 SQVTM and CDR2 ANQGSEA come from the germline V gene. V shed 4 bases and J 3 bases; nucleotides not matched to a gene: 10. CDR3 amino acids: CSVARQGIVTDTQYF. In nucleotides, the CDR3 is TGCAGCGTTGCACGACAGGGAATTGTGACAGATACGCAGTATTTT.

V is TRBV7-8 and J is TRBJ2-2; tentatively, D is TRBD1 (7 bases). The CDR3 covers 17 residues. The germline CDR1 and CDR2 sequences are SGHVS and FQNEAQ. Trimming stripped 0 bases from V and 4 bases from J, with 15 bases between. The CDR3, as DNA: TGTGCCAGCAGCTTAGCGACGGCAGGGGGAGGCACCGGGGAGCTGTTTTTT. It specifies CASSLATAGGGTGELFF. Complete variable domain (other parts from reference TRBV7-8 and TRBJ2-2): GAGVSQSPRYKVAKRGQDVALRCDPISGHVSLFWYQQALGQGPEFLTYFQNEAQLDKSGLPSDRFFAERPEGSVSTLKIQRTQQEDSAVYLCASSLATAGGGTGELFFGEGSRLTVL.

The chain has TRBV18 and TRBJ1-5, with D perhaps TRBD1 (5 bases). Germline CDR1 KGHSH, CDR2 LQKENI. The CDR3 runs 16 residues. Deletions cut 4 bases from V and 0 bases from J, with 13 bases between. The CDR3 reads CASSLSGGYSNQPQHF. The CDR3 nucleotides are TGTGCCAGCTCACTATCGGGGGGGTATAGCAATCAGCCCCAGCATTTT.

This sequence joins TRBV19 and TRBJ1-5; D may be TRBD1 (5 bases). The CDR3 has 18 amino acids. Germline V lookup: CDR1 LNHDA, CDR2 SQIVND (reference sequence). Trimming took 1 base from V and 0 from J, leaving 16 bases between them. The CDR3 loop is CASSIAITGIDSNQPQHF. CDR3 DNA sequence: TGTGCCAGTAGTATAGCGATTACAGGAATAGATAGCAATCAGCCCCAGCATTTT. Full variable domain (rest looked up from reference TRBV19 and TRBJ1-5): DGGITQSPKYLFRKEGQNVTLSCEQNLNHDAMYWYRQDPGQGLRLIYYSQIVNDFQKGDIAEGYSVSREKKESFPLTVTSAQKNPTAFYLCASSIAITGIDSNQPQHFGDGTRLSIL.

There are a few counts of this clone. V usage is TRBV6-5 and J usage is TRBJ1-3; D is undetermined. This CDR3 comprises 15 residues. Deletions cut 5 bases from V and 0 bases from J, with 11 bases between. Per the germline V gene, CDR1 is MNHEY and CDR2 is SVGAGI. The CDR3 reads CASSPQVLSGNTIYF. As DNA, the CDR3 is TGTGCCAGCAGTCCTCAGGTCCTCTCTGGAAACACCATATATTTT.

The rearrangement uses TRBV4-1 and TRBJ2-3; 10 bases align to TRBD2. J lost 2 bases, V lost 3 bases, and 8 bases had no gene match. The CDR3 spans 17 residues. CDR1 and CDR2 from the germline V gene are MGHRA and YSYEKL. CDR3 residues: CASSHSGAGGSTDTQYF. CDR3 sequence (DNA): TGCGCCAGCAGCCATTCCGGAGCGGGAGGGTCCACAGATACGCAGTATTTT.

The chain has TRBV7-2 and TRBJ2-7; tentatively, D is TRBD1 (5 bases). Germline V gene data show CDR1 as SGHTA and CDR2 as FQGNSA. The CDR3 runs to 14 residues. Trimming stripped 4 bases from V and 2 bases from J, with 12 bases between. The chain's CDR3 is CASSYDSTTYEQYF. CDR3 bases: TGTGCCAGCAGCTACGACAGTACCACCTACGAGCAGTACTTC.